Listed here are 26 T cell receptor beta chains from one sample, sequenced in a study of technical replicates of blood from a handful of donors. TCRdb's table, derived via immunoSEQ multiplex PCR, lists solely in-frame clones and lacks some. The table has about 50,000 clones, about 96% seen once. Specimen: T cells isolated from PBMCs. These receptors were collected from a human donor in good health.

The chain carries TRBV6-5 and TRBJ1-3; 7 bases align to TRBD1. J lost 8 bases, V lost 5 bases, and 6 bases had no gene match. The CDR3 has 13 amino acids. CDR1 is MNHEY and CDR2 is SVGAGI in the germline V gene. CDR3 in amino acids: CASSRQGSHTIYF. The CDR3 DNA is TGTGCCAGCAGTCGACAGGGTTCACACACCATATATTTT.

The rearrangement links TRBV21-1 to TRBJ2-1; TRBD2 is taken as the D call from the table, unchecked against the DNA. TRBV21-1 is a documented pseudogene. The CDR3 extends over 17 amino acids. For the CDR3, the DNA is TGTGCCAGCAGCGCTACCAACCTTATTGCGGGTGACAATGAGCAGTTCTTC. Translation: CASSATNLIAGDNEQFF.

V and J are TRBV27 and TRBJ1-1; weak D call: TRBD1 (6 bases). Trimming took 2 bases from V and 5 from J, leaving 12 bases between them. The germline V gene encodes CDR1 MNHEY and CDR2 SMNVEV (reference sequence). The CDR3 is 14 residues long. CDR3 residues: CASSLGGGGTEAFF. The CDR3 DNA reads TGTGCCAGCAGTTTAGGGGGCGGTGGGACTGAAGCTTTCTTT.

This clone was recorded only once. The V call is TRBV10-3, the J call TRBJ2-7; D unresolved. Germline CDR1 is ENHRY and CDR2 is SYGVKD. There are 13 residues in the CDR3. The V and J ends lost 4 bases and 0 bases respectively, with 7 bases between them. The CDR3 protein is CAISGEFSYEQYF. CDR3 DNA: TGTGCCATCAGTGGAGAGTTCTCCTACGAGCAGTACTTC.

The chain is built from TRBV6-6 and TRBJ2-1; TRBD2 matches 9 bases. The J segment lost 6 bases and the V segment lost 4 bases, leaving 7 bases of the junction unmatched. CDR1 MNHNY and CDR2 SVGAGI come from the germline V gene (reference sequence). The CDR3 totals 15 residues. The DNA for the CDR3 is TGTGCCAGCAGTTTAGGTCTAGCGGGATTCAATGAGCAGTTCTTC. As protein: CASSLGLAGFNEQFF.

V and J are TRBV27 and TRBJ2-7, with 9 nucleotides matching TRBD2. This CDR3 region has 16 residues. Unmatched junction bases numbered 5, after V lost 2 bases and J lost 0 bases. Germline lookup yields CDR1 MNHEY and CDR2 SMNVEV (reference sequence). The CDR3 DNA sequence: TGTGCCAGCAGTTTAAGACTAGCGGAATCCTCCTACGAGCAGTACTTC. Protein product: CASSLRLAESSYEQYF.

This clone came up once. This rearrangement joins TRBV28 to TRBJ1-2; D uncertain. The CDR3 covers 15 residues. Germline V lookup: CDR1 MDHEN, CDR2 SYDVKM. The V and J ends lost 5 bases and 2 bases respectively, with 15 bases between them. CDR3 loop: CASSPLFGENYGYTF. As DNA, the CDR3 is TGTGCCAGCAGTCCCCTCTTCGGGGAAAACTATGGCTACACCTTC.

The chain links TRBV27 to TRBJ1-1; D ambiguous. The germline V and J ends were trimmed by 5 bases and 2 bases, with 9 bases remaining between them. CDR3 length: 13 amino acids. Germline CDR1 and CDR2: MNHEY and SMNVEV (reference sequence). Here the CDR3 DNA reads TGTGCCAGCAGTGTTCAGGTCAACACTGAAGCTTTCTTT. Its translation is CASSVQVNTEAFF.

The sample holds one count of this clone. The chain recombines TRBV4-1 with TRBJ2-3; D is unclear. This CDR3 has 15 amino acids. Germline CDR1 is MGHRA and CDR2 is YSYEKL. Trimming shortened V by 1 base and J by 3 bases, and 11 bases separated the two germline ends. Here the CDR3 DNA reads TGCGCCAGCAGCCAAGCCGCCGTCGGGACAGATACGCAGTATTTT. Its protein is CASSQAAVGTDTQYF.

The chain links TRBV11-3 to TRBJ1-1; D not resolved. The length of the CDR3 is 14 residues. In germline, CDR1 is SGHNT, CDR2 YENEEA. V shed 1 base and J shed 7 bases, with 13 bases lying between them. The DNA for the CDR3 is TGTGCCAGCAGCTTAGCTCGGATGGAGAGTGAAGCTTTCTTT. This sequence encodes CASSLARMESEAFF.

The chain combines TRBV4-1 with TRBJ1-1; tentative D call: TRBD1 (5 bases). This CDR3 has 14 residues. Germline V gene data show CDR1 as MGHRA and CDR2 as YSYEKL. The CDR3 sequence: CLEGATTMNTEAFF. CDR3 coding DNA: TGCCTAGAAGGGGCCACCACCATGAACACTGAAGCTTTCTTT.

This chain's CDR3 is CASSLGGDGYTF. The CDR3 bases are TGTGCCAGCAGCTTAGGCGGGGACGGCTACACCTTC. The chain is built from TRBV7-9 and TRBJ1-2; perhaps TRBD1 as D (5 bases). This CDR3 has 12 residues. CDR1 and CDR2 (germline): SEHNR, FQNEAQ (reference sequence). Trimming took 1 base from V and 8 from J, leaving 8 bases between them. The entire variable domain, with the rest obtained from reference TRBV7-9 and TRBJ1-2, is as follows: DTGVSQNPRHKITKRGQNVTFRCDPISEHNRLYWYRQTLGQGPEFLTYFQNEAQLEKSRLLSDRFSAERPKGSFSTLEIQRTEQGDSAMYLCASSLGGDGYTFGSGTRLTVV.

This clone has a single count. The chain is built from TRBV6-5 and TRBJ1-3; no definite D call. The CDR3 loop spans 15 amino acids. Germline V lookup: CDR1 MNHEY, CDR2 SVGAGI. Trimming removed 5 bases at V and 0 bases at J, with 11 bases between. Here the CDR3 reads CASSHPTSSGNTIYF. DNA of the CDR3: TGTGCCAGCAGTCACCCCACGAGCTCTGGAAACACCATATATTTT.

The chain joins TRBV19 to TRBJ2-3, with 10 bases identical to TRBD2. The germline V gene encodes CDR1 LNHDA and CDR2 SQIVND (reference sequence). Trimming removed 1 base from V and 5 bases from J; junction bases left unmatched: 15. The CDR3 is 19 residues long. The CDR3 region is CASSIGPHRASGRIDTQYF. The CDR3 nucleotides read TGTGCCAGTAGTATAGGGCCCCACAGGGCTAGCGGGAGAATAGATACGCAGTATTTT.

The rearrangement uses TRBV4-3 and TRBJ2-1; possible D gene TRBD2, 5 bases. Germline values: CDR1 LGHNA, CDR2 YSLEER. Trimming removed 1 base at V and 2 bases at J, with 12 bases between. CDR3 length: 16 residues. Here the CDR3 reads CASSQVGEGPYNEQFF. DNA of the CDR3: TGCGCCAGCAGCCAAGTCGGGGAAGGCCCCTACAATGAGCAGTTCTTC.

The chain combines TRBV7-9 with TRBJ2-5; D remains unclear. Trimming pared 5 bases from V and 1 base from J, leaving 8 bases between. Germline V gene data show CDR1 as SEHNR and CDR2 as FQNEAQ (reference sequence). This CDR3 has 13 residues. CDR3 in DNA: TGTGCCAGCAGCGCCCAGGTCCAAGAGACCCAGTACTTC. It codes for CASSAQVQETQYF. Looking up the rest from reference TRBV7-9 and TRBJ2-5 gives the full variable domain: DTGVSQNPRHKITKRGQNVTFRCDPISEHNRLYWYRQTLGQGPEFLTYFQNEAQLEKSRLLSDRFSAERPKGSFSTLEIQRTEQGDSAMYLCASSAQVQETQYFGPGTRLLVL.

This rearrangement joins TRBV6-1 to TRBJ2-7; no clear D gene. The CDR3 is 13 amino acids. Trimming removed 5 bases from V and 6 bases from J, with 14 bases in between. Germline CDR1 is MNHNS and CDR2 is SASEGT. The CDR3 sequence is CASSTLQPAEQYF. CDR3 DNA: TGTGCCAGCAGTACCTTACAGCCGGCCGAGCAGTACTTC.

The chain combines TRBV7-9 with TRBJ2-7; 9 bases are a match to TRBD1. The CDR3 runs to 15 residues. From germline, CDR1 is SEHNR and CDR2 FQNEAQ (reference sequence). The junction had 3 bases not matched to a gene; V was cut back by 0 bases and J by 3 bases. CDR3 sequence (DNA): TGTGCCAGCAGCTTAGCCGGGACAGGGATCTACGAGCAGTACTTC. The encoded protein is CASSLAGTGIYEQYF.

The V and J genes are TRBV5-6 and TRBJ2-7, with D possibly TRBD1 on 5 matching bases. V was cut by 3 bases and J by 6 bases, with 13 bases left in between. The length of the CDR3 is 13 residues. Germline lookup yields CDR1 SGHDT and CDR2 YYEEEE. CDR3 DNA sequence: TGTGCCAGCAGCTGGGAAGGGGTGGGCGAGCAGTACTTC. This codes for CASSWEGVGEQYF.

This clone was seen a single time. CDR3 in amino acids: CASSESSVFLGSSAFF. CDR3 in DNA: TGCGCCAGCAGTGAGTCGAGTGTCTTTCTGGGCAGCAGCGCTTTCTTT. The chain employs TRBV10-2 and TRBJ1-1, with D hard to call. The CDR3 has 16 residues. V shed 0 bases and J shed 11 bases, with 22 bases lying between them. From germline, CDR1 is WSHSY and CDR2 SAAADI.

The chain uses TRBV27 and TRBJ2-2, with a weak D call TRBD1 (6 bases). This CDR3 has 16 residues. Trimming removed 3 bases at V and 6 bases at J, with 17 bases between. The V gene's germline CDR1 is MNHEY and CDR2 SMNVEV (reference sequence). Here the CDR3 reads CASSFLVRGKSGELFF. In nucleotides, the CDR3 is TGTGCCAGCAGTTTTCTTGTCAGGGGAAAGTCCGGGGAGCTGTTTTTT.

The chain has TRBV27 and TRBJ2-1; D is unresolved. Germline V gene sequence: CDR1 MNHEY, CDR2 SMNVEV (reference sequence). V lost 5 bases and J lost 4, with 12 bases in between. The CDR3 length is 14 residues. DNA for the CDR3: TGTGCCAGCAGTCTCCCCCAGCGATACAATGAGCAGTTCTTC. Translating it yields CASSLPQRYNEQFF.

The chain links TRBV20-1 to TRBJ2-7; possibly TRBD1 for D (6 bases). The CDR3 is 11 residues long. In germline, CDR1 is DFQATT, CDR2 SNEGSKA (reference sequence). V lost 1 base and J 6 bases, leaving 7 bases between the germline ends. CDR3 sequence reads: CSARGGLEQYF. In DNA form, the CDR3 reads TGCAGTGCTAGAGGGGGGCTCGAGCAGTACTTC.

The J gene is TRBJ2-2, the V gene TRBV6-4; 8 bases align to TRBD2. With 5 bases clipped from V and 4 bases from J, the junction kept 0 bases outside the gene matches. Germline lookup yields CDR1 MRHNA and CDR2 SNTAGT. This CDR3 comprises 13 residues. CDR3 protein: CASSSGSTGELFF. CDR3 in DNA: TGTGCCAGCAGTAGCGGGAGCACCGGGGAGCTGTTTTTT.

This clone was seen just once. CDR3 in DNA: TGTGCCAGCACCTCAGGGGGAAGAGGGGAGACCCAGTACTTC. Translation gives CASTSGGRGETQYF. V and J are TRBV7-9 and TRBJ2-5; 7 bases are a match to TRBD1. V gave up 7 bases and J gave up 5 bases; unmatched junction bases: 10. This CDR3 has 14 residues. The germline V gene encodes CDR1 SEHNR and CDR2 FQNEAQ (reference sequence).

The chain couples TRBV7-3 to TRBJ2-7; 7 bases fit TRBD2. CDR1 SGHTA and CDR2 FQGTGA come from the germline V gene. Trimming took 2 bases from V and 1 from J; bases not matched to a gene: 2. This CDR3 is built from 14 residues. The CDR3 spells CASSLGTISYEQYF. The CDR3 DNA reads TGTGCCAGCAGCTTAGGGACTATTTCCTACGAGCAGTACTTC.